This passage covers 10 T cell receptor beta chains from one sample sequenced in a study of cytomegalovirus exposure and HLA in healthy donors. The primer mix had 60 Vbeta and 13 Jbeta primers. Sequenced by immunoSEQ multiplex PCR; TCRdb stores in-frame clones only, minus some. Recorded for this sample: under 200,000 clones. Input material: PBMCs. These TCRs come from a man aged 25 to 40 in good health and CMV-seronegative.

This chain uses TRBV5-1 with TRBJ2-5; D is unclear. The V gene's germline CDR1 is SGHRS and CDR2 YFSETQ. This CDR3 has 13 residues. V was shortened by 4 bases and J by 6 bases, with 13 bases between the two germline ends. CDR3 sequence: CASSTANVQTQYF. The CDR3 coding sequence is TGCGCCAGCAGCACAGCTAACGTGCAGACCCAGTACTTC.

The rearrangement uses TRBV5-1 and TRBJ2-1, with 11 nucleotides matching TRBD2. After removal of 4 bases from V and 9 bases from J, the junction contained 9 bases not matched to a gene. The CDR3 runs 15 residues. The germline V gene encodes CDR1 SGHRS and CDR2 YFSETQ. CDR3 amino acids: CASSAILAGEGEQFF. The CDR3 DNA reads TGCGCCAGCAGCGCGATACTAGCGGGAGAGGGTGAGCAGTTCTTC.

The rearrangement links TRBV6-6 to TRBJ2-2; D is perhaps TRBD2 (5 bases). The V gene lost 8 bases and the J gene lost 4 bases, with 11 bases spanning the gap. The germline V gene encodes CDR1 MNHNY and CDR2 SVGAGI (reference sequence). CDR3 length equals 13 residues. CDR3 protein: CASREGSTGELFF. The DNA of the CDR3 is TGTGCCAGCCGAGAGGGAAGCACCGGGGAGCTGTTTTTT.

This chain's CDR3 is CASSKGGSLIYGYTF. The CDR3 DNA reads as TGTGCCAGCAGCAAAGGCGGGTCGTTGATCTATGGCTACACCTTC. The V gene is TRBV21-1, the J gene TRBJ1-2. TRBV21-1 is a pseudogene segment. The CDR3 loop spans 15 amino acids.

This chain joins TRBV5-1 and TRBJ1-4, with unresolved D. The CDR3 length is 14 residues. The V and J ends lost 7 bases and 2 bases respectively, with 12 bases between them. The germline V gene has CDR1 SGHRS and CDR2 YFSETQ. The CDR3 loop reads CASAPGTTNEKLFF. The CDR3, as DNA: TGCGCCAGCGCGCCAGGAACCACTAATGAAAAACTGTTTTTT.

The chain joins TRBV10-3 to TRBJ1-1; a possible D gene is TRBD1 (6 bases). The CDR3 extends over 14 amino acids. Between the trimmed V and J ends, which lost 3 bases and 4 bases, there was a span of 12 bases. From germline, CDR1 is ENHRY and CDR2 SYGVKD. This CDR3 is CAISDRGRGTEAFF. The CDR3 DNA is TGTGCCATCAGTGACCGGGGCAGGGGCACTGAAGCTTTCTTT.

V gene TRBV9 combines with J gene TRBJ2-1; the match to TRBD2 covers 9 bases. The CDR3 loop spans 15 amino acids. Trimming removed 0 bases from V and 6 bases from J; junction bases left unmatched: 4. Germline CDR1 SGDLS, CDR2 YYNGEE. As DNA, the CDR3 is TGTGCCAGCAGCGTAGTAGCGGGAGAGGGCAATGAGCAGTTCTTC. It translates to CASSVVAGEGNEQFF.

The genes are TRBV5-1 and TRBJ2-2; TRBD2 aligns across 7 bases. There are 15 residues in the CDR3. Germline trimming cut 0 bases from V and 5 bases from J; bases unmatched to any gene: 4. The germline V gene encodes CDR1 SGHRS and CDR2 YFSETQ. Here the CDR3 DNA reads TGCGCCAGCAGCTTGGGTGCGGGAGAAACCGGGGAGCTGTTTTTT. This sequence encodes CASSLGAGETGELFF.

The chain combines TRBV28 with TRBJ2-3; 7 bases are shared with TRBD2. The CDR3 has 14 amino acids. Germline V gene lookup returns CDR1 MDHEN and CDR2 SYDVKM. Trimming took 1 base from V and 3 from J; bases not matched to a gene: 1. The chain's CDR3 is CASSLLLATDTQYF. CDR3 in DNA: TGTGCCAGCAGTTTATTACTAGCGACAGATACGCAGTATTTT.

The chain links TRBV6-5 to TRBJ2-7; TRBD1 might be the D (6 bases). The CDR3 spans 12 residues. From germline, CDR1 is MNHEY and CDR2 SVGAGI. V lost 6 bases and J lost 6, with 12 bases in between. This chain's CDR3 is CASSQGFGEQYF. Written as DNA, the CDR3 is TGTGCCAGCAGCCAGGGGTTTGGCGAGCAGTACTTC.